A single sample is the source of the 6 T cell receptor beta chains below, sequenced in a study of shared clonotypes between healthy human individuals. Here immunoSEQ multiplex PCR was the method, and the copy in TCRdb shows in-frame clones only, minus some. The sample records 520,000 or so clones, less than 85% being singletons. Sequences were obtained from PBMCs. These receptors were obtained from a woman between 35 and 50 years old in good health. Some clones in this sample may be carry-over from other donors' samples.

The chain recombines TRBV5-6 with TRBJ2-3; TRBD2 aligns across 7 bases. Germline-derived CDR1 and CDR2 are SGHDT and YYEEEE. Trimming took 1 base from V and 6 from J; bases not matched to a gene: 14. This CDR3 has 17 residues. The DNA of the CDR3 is TGTGCCAGCAGCTTGCCTAGCGGACAATACACGGCGGATACGCAGTATTTT. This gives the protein CASSLPSGQYTADTQYF.

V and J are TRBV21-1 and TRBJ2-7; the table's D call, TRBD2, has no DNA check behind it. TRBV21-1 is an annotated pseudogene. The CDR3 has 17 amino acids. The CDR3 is CASSPPGLAGGNYEQYF. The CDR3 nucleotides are TGTGCCAGCAGCCCCCCGGGACTAGCGGGAGGGAACTACGAGCAGTACTTC.

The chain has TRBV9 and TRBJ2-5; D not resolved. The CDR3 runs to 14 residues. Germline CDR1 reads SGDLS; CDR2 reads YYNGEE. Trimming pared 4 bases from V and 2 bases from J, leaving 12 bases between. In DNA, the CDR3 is TGTGCCAGCAGCCCCCCCGGTAGACAAGAGACCCAGTACTTC. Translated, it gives CASSPPGRQETQYF.

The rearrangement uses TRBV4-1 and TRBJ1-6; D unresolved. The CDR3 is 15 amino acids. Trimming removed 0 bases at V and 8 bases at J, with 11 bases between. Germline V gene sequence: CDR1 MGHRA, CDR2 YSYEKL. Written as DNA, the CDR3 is TGCGCCAGCAGCCAAGATCTCTGGCGGGATTCACCCCTCCACTTT. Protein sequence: CASSQDLWRDSPLHF.

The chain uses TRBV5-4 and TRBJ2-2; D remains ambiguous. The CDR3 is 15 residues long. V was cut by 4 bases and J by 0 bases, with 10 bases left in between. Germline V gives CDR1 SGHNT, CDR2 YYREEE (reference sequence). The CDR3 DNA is TGTGCCAGCAGCGGGCCGGAATCGAACACCGGGGAGCTGTTTTTT. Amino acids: CASSGPESNTGELFF. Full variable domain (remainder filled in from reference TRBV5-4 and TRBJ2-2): ETGVTQSPTHLIKTRGQQVTLRCSSQSGHNTVSWYQQALGQGPQFIFQYYREEENGRGNFPPRFSGLQFPNYSSELNVNALELDDSALYLCASSGPESNTGELFFGEGSRLTVL.

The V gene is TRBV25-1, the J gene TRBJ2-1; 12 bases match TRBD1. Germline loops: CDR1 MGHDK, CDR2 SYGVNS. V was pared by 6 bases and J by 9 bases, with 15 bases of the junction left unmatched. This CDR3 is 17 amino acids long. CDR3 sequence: CASSNNHGGQGAGEQFF. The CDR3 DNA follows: TGTGCCAGCAGCAACAACCACGGGGGACAGGGGGCGGGTGAGCAGTTCTTC.